These T cell receptor beta chains were read from a single sample in a study of blood T cells in healthy people across ages. TCRdb processed the 5' RACE reads anew with MiXCR; each CDR3 protein has one entry. The sample carries about 1.6 million distinct CDR3 sequences, approximately 32% recorded once. Sample: blood. The receptor set was obtained from a woman aged 30 to 39 in good health. CDR3s include the opening cysteine and the closing phenylalanine or tryptophan. The D gene is left open where the match is weak. Some rows mark clone size as missing; the rest say once, few, many or name a class of expanded clone.

clone_size d_call j_call v_call cdr3_nt cdr3_aa
. TRBD1 TRBJ2-5 TRBV7-6 TGCGCCAGCAGGTTATTGTCTGGGACAGGGATCCAAGGGACCCAGTACTTC CASRLLSGTGIQGTQYF
. TRBD2 TRBJ2-5 TRBV6-2/TRBV6-3 TGTGCCAGCAGTCCCCTTGCGGGAGAAGGTGTAGAGACCCAGTACTTC CASSPLAGEGVETQYF
many . TRBJ2-7 TRBV27 TGTGCCAGCAGTTTTGACGGCTACTCCTACGAGCAGTACTTC CASSFDGYSYEQYF
. TRBD1 TRBJ1-2 TRBV20-1 TGCAGTGCTAGAGATTTTAGTTATCCAGGGGGCATTGGCTACACCTTC CSARDFSYPGGIGYTF
few . TRBJ1-2 TRBV6-1 TGTGCCAGCAGTGAAGGACAGGTGACTTATGGCTACACCTTC CASSEGQVTYGYTF
few . TRBJ2-7 TRBV10-3 TGTGCCATCAGCCGGGATAGCGGTATTAGCGAGCAGTACTTC CAISRDSGISEQYF
few . TRBJ1-4 TRBV29-1 TGCAGCGTCTTTGTGGGGAAGTCGGGTGAAAAACTGTTTTTT CSVFVGKSGEKLFF
. . TRBJ2-3 TRBV4-1 TGCGCCAACAGCACTCCCCAGGGAAGAAATACGCAGTATTTT CANSTPQGRNTQYF
few TRBD1 TRBJ2-5 TRBV20-1 TGCAGTGCTAGCCCGGGACAGTTTCAAGAGACCCAGTACTTC CSASPGQFQETQYF
many . TRBJ2-3 TRBV29-1 TGCAGCGTTGACGGGGGGCACACAGATACGCAGTATTTT CSVDGGHTDTQYF
. . TRBJ1-2 TRBV28 TGTGCCAGCAGTTTTGCCAGTGCCCTTAACTATGGCTACACCTTC CASSFASALNYGYTF
. . TRBJ2-2 TRBV15 TGTGCCACCAGCAGGGTCGGGCGAGGAGGGTCCGGGGAGCTGTTTTTT CATSRVGRGGSGELFF
many TRBD1 TRBJ1-2 TRBV6-2/TRBV6-3 TGTGCCAGCAGTAACGTGGGGACAGGGGGCGGCTATGGCTACACCTTC CASSNVGTGGGYGYTF
many TRBD2 TRBJ2-3 TRBV29-1 TGCAGCGCCGGAAGGGCTAGCGGGAGATCCCCAGATACGCAGTATTTT CSAGRASGRSPDTQYF
few TRBD2 TRBJ2-3 TRBV27 TGTGCCAGCAGTTTACTGTCTAGCGGGGGCCCGACAGATACGCAGTATTTT CASSLLSSGGPTDTQYF
. . TRBJ2-1 TRBV11-2 TGTGCCAGCAGCTTTGCCCGGGTCTCCTACAATGAGCAGTTCTTC CASSFARVSYNEQFF
few . TRBJ1-1 TRBV20-1 TGCAGTGCCCTGGACAACTCGAACACTGAAGCTTTCTTT CSALDNSNTEAFF
. TRBD1 TRBJ1-2 TRBV9 TGTGCCAGCAGCGTAGGGGCAGGGGGTGATGGCTACACCTTC CASSVGAGGDGYTF
few . TRBJ2-1 TRBV3-1 TGTGCCAGCAGCCAAGATTGGTACAATGAGCAGTTCTTC CASSQDWYNEQFF
. . TRBJ2-1 TRBV6-5 TGTGCCAGCAGTTACTCACTAGCAAGCTCCTACAATGAGCAGTTCTTC CASSYSLASSYNEQFF